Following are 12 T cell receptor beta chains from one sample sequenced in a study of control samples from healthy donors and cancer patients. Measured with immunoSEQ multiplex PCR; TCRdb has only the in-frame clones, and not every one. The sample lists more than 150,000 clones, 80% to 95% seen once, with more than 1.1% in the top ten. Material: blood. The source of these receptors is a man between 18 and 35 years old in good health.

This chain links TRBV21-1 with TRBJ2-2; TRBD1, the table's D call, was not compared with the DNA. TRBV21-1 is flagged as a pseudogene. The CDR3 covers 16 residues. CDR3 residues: CASSSSGGTDTGELFF. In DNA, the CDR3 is TGTGCCAGCAGCAGTTCAGGGGGCACGGACACCGGGGAGCTGTTTTTT.

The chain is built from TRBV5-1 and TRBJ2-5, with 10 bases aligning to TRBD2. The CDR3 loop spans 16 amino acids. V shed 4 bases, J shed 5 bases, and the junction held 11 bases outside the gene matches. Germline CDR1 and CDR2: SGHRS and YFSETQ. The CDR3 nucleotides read TGCGCCAGCAGCAGATCCCCCCTAGCGGGGGAGGAGACCCAGTACTTC. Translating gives CASSRSPLAGEETQYF.

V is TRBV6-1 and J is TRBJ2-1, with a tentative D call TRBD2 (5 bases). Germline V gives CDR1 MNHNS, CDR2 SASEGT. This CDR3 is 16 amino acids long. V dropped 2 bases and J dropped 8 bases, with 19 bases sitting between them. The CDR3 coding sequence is TGTGCCAGCAGTGAAAATTCCAGCGGCTCTTTTGATGAGCAGTTCTTC. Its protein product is CASSENSSGSFDEQFF.

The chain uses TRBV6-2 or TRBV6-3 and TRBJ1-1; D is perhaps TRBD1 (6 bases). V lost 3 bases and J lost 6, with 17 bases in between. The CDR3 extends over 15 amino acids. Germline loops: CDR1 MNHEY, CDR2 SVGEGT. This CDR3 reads CASSYGNREYPEAFF. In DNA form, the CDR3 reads TGTGCCAGCAGTTATGGTAACAGGGAGTACCCTGAAGCTTTCTTT.

The CDR3 DNA is TGTGCCAGCAGGTATTACAGGGGCCCCACCGGGGAGCTGTTTTTT. Protein sequence: CASRYYRGPTGELFF. The chain couples TRBV6-5 to TRBJ2-2; 7 bases are a match to TRBD1. This CDR3 spans 15 amino acids. CDR1 and CDR2 (germline): MNHEY, SVGAGI. The ends lost 6 bases at V and 4 bases at J; junction bases unmatched: 8.

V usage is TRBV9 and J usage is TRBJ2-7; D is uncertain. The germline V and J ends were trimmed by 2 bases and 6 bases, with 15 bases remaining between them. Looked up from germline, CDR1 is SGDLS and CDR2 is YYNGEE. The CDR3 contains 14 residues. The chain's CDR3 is CASSVGISHGEQYF. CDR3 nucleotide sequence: TGTGCCAGCAGCGTTGGGATCTCTCACGGCGAGCAGTACTTC.

The CDR3 DNA follows: TGCGCCAGCAGCCAAAGGGAGAGCACAGATACGCAGTATTTT. Protein sequence: CASSQRESTDTQYF. The J gene is TRBJ2-3, the V gene TRBV4-1, with D possibly being TRBD2 (5 bases). Trimming removed 2 bases at V and 0 bases at J, with 6 bases between. Germline CDR1 MGHRA, CDR2 YSYEKL. The CDR3 totals 14 residues.

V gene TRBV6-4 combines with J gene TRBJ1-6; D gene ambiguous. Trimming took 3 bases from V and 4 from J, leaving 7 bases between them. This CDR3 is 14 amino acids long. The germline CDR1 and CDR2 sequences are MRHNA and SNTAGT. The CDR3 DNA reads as TGTGCCAGCAGTGAAGAGGGTTATAATTCACCCCTCCACTTT. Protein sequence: CASSEEGYNSPLHF.

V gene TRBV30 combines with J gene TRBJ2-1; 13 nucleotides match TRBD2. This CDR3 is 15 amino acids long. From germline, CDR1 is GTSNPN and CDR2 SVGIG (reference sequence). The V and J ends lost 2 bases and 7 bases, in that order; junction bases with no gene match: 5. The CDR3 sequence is CAWSSGLAGPNEQFF. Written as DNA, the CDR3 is TGTGCCTGGAGTTCGGGACTAGCGGGGCCTAATGAGCAGTTCTTC.

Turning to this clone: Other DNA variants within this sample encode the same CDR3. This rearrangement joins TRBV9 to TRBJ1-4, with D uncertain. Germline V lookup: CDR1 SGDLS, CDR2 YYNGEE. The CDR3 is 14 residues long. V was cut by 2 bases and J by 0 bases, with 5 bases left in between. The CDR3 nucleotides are TGTGCCAGCAGCGTCGGTGCAACTAATGAAAAACTGTTTTTT. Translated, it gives CASSVGATNEKLFF.

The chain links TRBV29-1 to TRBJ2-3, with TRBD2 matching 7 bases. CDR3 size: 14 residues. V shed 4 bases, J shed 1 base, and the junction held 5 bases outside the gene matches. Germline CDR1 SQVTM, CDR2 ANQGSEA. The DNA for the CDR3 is TGCAGCGTTGCTGGCCGGGGGGGCACAGATACGCAGTATTTT. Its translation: CSVAGRGGTDTQYF.

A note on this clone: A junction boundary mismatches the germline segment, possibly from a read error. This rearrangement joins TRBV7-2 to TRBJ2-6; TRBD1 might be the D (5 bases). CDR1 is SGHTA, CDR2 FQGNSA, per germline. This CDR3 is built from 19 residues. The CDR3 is CASSFLRGSQIFGANALTF. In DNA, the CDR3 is TGTGCCAGCAGCTTCCTAAGGGGTTCCCAGATTTTTGGGGCCAACGCCCTGACTTTC.